This TCR beta chain emerged from a study of shared clonotypes between healthy human individuals. Points from the study as a whole: Sharing across a few donors was seen in 4% to 6.5% of naive CD4 clonotypes.

This clone was picked up one time. The antigen remains undetermined. In the original workflow: Sequence data from immunoSEQ were junction-only and lacked quality scores; consequently, filtering differed. Produced via immunoSEQ multiplex PCR; TCRdb's table is partial and in-frame only. V, J and clone size derive from that table, while D and trimming were established from the DNA sequence. Of 1.5 million to 1.9 million clones in the sample, 98% were seen once. Adults of Caucasian background living in Nashville, Tennessee made up all donors. Both subsets, CD45RA+ naive and CD45RA-negative memory, were split from the CD4+ cells. V was clipped by 5 bases and J by 4 bases, with 11 bases between them. Germline CDR1 reads MNHEY; CDR2 reads SMNVEV (reference sequence). The CDR3 totals 13 residues.

Sequencing was performed on naive CD4+ T cells sorted from blood. Specified subset: CD45RA+ positively selected. The chain couples TRBV27 to TRBJ1-2; no clear D gene. This receptor was obtained from a man aged 30-40 years in good health. CDR3 nucleotide sequence: TGTGCCAGCAGTCCAACTTCTGCCTATGGCTACACCTTC. Translated: CASSPTSAYGYTF.